The source of this TCR beta chain is a study of T-cell reconstitution after alpha-beta-depleted transplantation in children. Whole-study results and caveats: The high TCRbeta diversity at day 60 in some patients came from surviving recipient T cells and thymic progenitors. It was newly produced T cells that mostly accounted for T-cell counts and diversity one year after transplant.

The TCRbeta library was prepared with unique molecular identifiers. Each CDR3 protein gets one entry after TCRdb re-called the PCR reads with MiXCR. The table includes approximately 170,000 distinct CDR3 sequences, 11% detected once. In the case of this clonotype: Its cognate antigen is unknown. A much larger clone differs from this one at a single base, so this may be a read error.

The J segment lost 1 base and the V segment lost 4 bases, leaving 14 bases of the junction unmatched. The CDR3 contains 20 residues. Germline CDR1 is DFQATT and CDR2 is SNEGSKA (reference sequence). This TCR came from a boy aged 2 to 10 with acute myeloid leukemia, due to receive a stem cell transplant. The sequences come from PBMCs, collected before TCRalphabeta/CD19-depleted stem cell transplant. This chain links TRBV20-1 with TRBJ2-1; TRBD2 matches at 15 bases. The CDR3 sequence: CSATNILGLAGGPSYNEQFF. The CDR3 region has the DNA TGCAGTGCTACTAACATACTGGGACTAGCGGGGGGACCATCCTACAATGAGCAGTTCTTC.